The T cell receptor (beta chain) under discussion was sequenced for a study of CD8 T cells in ankylosing spondylitis. Study-wide results and caveats: Certain motif variants had earlier appeared in reactive arthritis synovial fluid and blood. Disease-linked clones were found to be CD8+ and relatively rare in peripheral blood. The authors reported significant enrichment of disease-linked clones in matched ankylosing spondylitis synovial fluid.

About this clonotype: Its specificity is unknown.

Libraries of TCR beta came from quantitative 5'-RACE with molecular barcodes. MiXCR was run by TCRdb on the 5' RACE reads, yielding one entry per CDR3 protein. The data hold some 250,000 distinct CDR3 sequences, with 20% to 30% observed a single time. The clonotype comes from a male donor with ankylosing spondylitis or in good health (not recorded which). The sample taken for sequencing was blood, either unsorted or a sorted T cell fraction (not recorded which).

As DNA, the CDR3 is TGCAGCGCCGCTGAGGGGCGGTTCACCGGGGAGCTGTTTTTT. It translates to CSAAEGRFTGELFF. The chain employs TRBV29-1 and TRBJ2-2, with D perhaps being TRBD1 or TRBD2 (5 bases each). The CDR3 runs to 14 residues. Between the trimmed V and J ends, which lost 7 bases and 4 bases, there was a span of 16 bases. CDR1 is SQVTM and CDR2 is ANQGSEA in the germline V gene.